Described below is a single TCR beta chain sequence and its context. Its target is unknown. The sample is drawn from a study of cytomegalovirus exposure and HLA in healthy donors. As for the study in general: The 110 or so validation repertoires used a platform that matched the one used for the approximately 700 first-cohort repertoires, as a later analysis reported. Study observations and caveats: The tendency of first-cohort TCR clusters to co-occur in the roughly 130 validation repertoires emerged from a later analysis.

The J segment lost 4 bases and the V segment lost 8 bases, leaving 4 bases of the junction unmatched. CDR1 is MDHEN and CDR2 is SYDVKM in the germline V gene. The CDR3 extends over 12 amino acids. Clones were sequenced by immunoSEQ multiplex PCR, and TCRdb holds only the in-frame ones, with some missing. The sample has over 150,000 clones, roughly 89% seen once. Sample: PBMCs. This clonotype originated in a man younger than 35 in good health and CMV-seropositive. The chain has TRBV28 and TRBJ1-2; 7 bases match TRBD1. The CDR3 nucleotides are TGTGCCAGCTTCTCAGGGGGCTATGGCTACACCTTC. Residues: CASFSGGYGYTF.